This is a list of T cell receptor beta chains from one sample in a study of CD8 T cells in ankylosing spondylitis. TCRdb passed the 5' RACE reads through MiXCR, listing each CDR3 protein once. The data contain around 90,000 distinct CDR3 sequences, more than 25% of them seen just once; the ten biggest clones take up about 60%. Material for sequencing was blood, either unsorted or a sorted T cell fraction (not recorded which). These receptors originate from a male donor with ankylosing spondylitis or in good health (not recorded which). Each CDR3 is given with its conserved first and last residue. The order of the fields is D gene, clone size, CDR3 length, J gene, V gene, CDR3 DNA, CDR3 protein. A D gene is named only where the DNA matches it firmly. Expanded clones are given a class, and other clones once, few, many or no size at all.

TRBD1 . 15 TRBJ1-1 TRBV5-6 TGTGCCAGCAGCTGGGGACAGTCGGGTCGGGTTGAAGCTTTCTTT CASSWGQSGRVEAFF
TRBD2 . 16 TRBJ2-5 TRBV5-1 TGCGCCAGCAGCCTAAGACTAGCGGGAGGACAAGAGACCCAGTACTTC CASSLRLAGGQETQYF
. . 13 TRBJ1-2 TRBV7-9 TGTGCCAGCAGCCCGGACGGGGACTATGGCTACACCTTC CASSPDGDYGYTF
. few 13 TRBJ1-1 TRBV12-5 TGTGCTAGTGGTTCCCCCGGCTACACTGAAGCTTTCTTT CASGSPGYTEAFF
. few 13 TRBJ2-1 TRBV7-9 TGTGCCAGCAGGGACCTACAGGGTAGAGGGCAGTTCTTC CASRDLQGRGQFF
. many 11 TRBJ2-7 TRBV20-1 TGCAGTGCTCGGACCACCTACGAGCAGTACTTC CSARTTYEQYF
. . 16 TRBJ2-4 TRBV28 TGTGCCAGCAGTTTTCAAGGGACACCCGGTTTGGACATTCAGTACTTC CASSFQGTPGLDIQYF
TRBD2 . 17 TRBJ2-1 TRBV27 TGTGCCAGCGGACTAGATGAGGGGAACCTCCCAGGACGTGAGCAGTTCTTC CASGLDEGNLPGREQFF
. . 13 TRBJ1-3 TRBV20-1 TGCAGTGCTAGACAACTAGGGCGAAACACCATATATTTT CSARQLGRNTIYF
. few 14 TRBJ2-1 TRBV18 TGTGCCAGCTCACCACCTATAGGTTCCCATGAGCAGTTCTTC CASSPPIGSHEQFF
TRBD2 . 16 TRBJ2-3 TRBV20-1 TGCAGTGCTAGGGGACTAGCGGCAGAGGCCACAGATACGCAGTATTTT CSARGLAAEATDTQYF
. few 13 TRBJ1-5 TRBV7-3 TGTGCCAGCAGTCCAGGGGTAGGTCAGCCCCAGCATTTT CASSPGVGQPQHF
TRBD2 many 15 TRBJ2-7 TRBV7-9 TGTGCCAGCAGCTTATATAGCGGGAGCATCCACGAGCAGTACTTC CASSLYSGSIHEQYF
. . 14 TRBJ1-5 TRBV6-5 TGTGCCAGCAGTTTGGGGGCATTTGGTCAGCCCCAGCATTTT CASSLGAFGQPQHF
. . 13 TRBJ2-7 TRBV7-9 TGTGCCAGCAGCCCGTCCAACTCCTACGAGCAGTACTTC CASSPSNSYEQYF